This T cell receptor beta chain was sequenced during a study of T cells after posttransplantation cyclophosphamide. This CDR3 is built from 15 residues. The V end was cut by 3 bases, the J end by 4 bases, with 15 bases between. Germline CDR1 and CDR2: LNHDA and SQIVND (reference sequence). Profiled with immunoSEQ multiplex PCR; TCRdb holds only in-frame clones, not every one. The sample records 8,500 to 9,500 clones, roughly 98% being singletons. The study's findings and limits: TRB clonality was highly associated with recipient CMV seropositivity and reactivation.

Regarding this clone: The antigen is undetermined.

Cells defined as naive were viable CD3+CD4+ or CD3+CD8+ and CCR7+CD45RA+CD45RO-CD95-CD27+CD28+. This sequence joins TRBV19 and TRBJ1-2; D is unclear. This receptor was taken from a man in his fifties or sixties in good health, CMV-negative, and a related stem cell transplant donor. The sample taken for sequencing was naive CD8+ T cells sorted from PBMCs. The CDR3 protein is CASSISVESGYGYTF. Here the CDR3 DNA reads TGTGCCAGTAGTATTTCGGTGGAGTCGGGCTATGGCTACACCTTC. Complete variable domain (other parts from reference TRBV19 and TRBJ1-2): DGGITQSPKYLFRKEGQNVTLSCEQNLNHDAMYWYRQDPGQGLRLIYYSQIVNDFQKGDIAEGYSVSREKKESFPLTVTSAQKNPTAFYLCASSISVESGYGYTFGSGTRLTVV.